The clone carrying this T cell receptor beta chain showed up just a few times. This sample was included in a study of cytotoxic CD8 clonotypes in ibrutinib-treated CLL. Profiling relied on immunoSEQ multiplex PCR, and the TCRdb table lists in-frame clones only, not all of them. This table holds approximately 350,000 clones, roughly 70% found once. Germline V gene lookup returns CDR1 MNHEY and CDR2 SVGAGI. V lost 0 bases to trimming and J lost 4 bases, with 9 bases between them. The CDR3 is 14 amino acids. The chain joins TRBV6-5 to TRBJ1-2, with D possibly TRBD1 on 5 matching bases. The receptor was derived from a human donor with chronic lymphocytic leukemia. Source: PBMCs, taken after 36 months of ibrutinib treatment. The DNA for the CDR3 is TGTGCCAGCAGTTACTCCGCAGGGCTCTATGGCTACACCTTC. Translating gives CASSYSAGLYGYTF.